Presented here are 20 T cell receptor beta chains from one specimen sequenced in a study of shared clonotypes between healthy human individuals. Some clones are missing from TCRdb's copy, which holds only in-frame ones; the method was immunoSEQ multiplex PCR. The sample has some 450,000 clones; approximately 71% are singletons. Specimen: PBMCs. These receptors came from a woman aged 35 to 49 in good health. Some clones in this sample may be carry-over from other donors' samples.

The V and J genes are TRBV7-9 and TRBJ1-1; D may be TRBD1 (5 bases). The length of the CDR3 is 15 residues. Germline CDR1 and CDR2: SEHNR and FQNEAQ (reference sequence). Trimming left V 5 bases short and J 2 bases short, with 15 bases between. This chain's CDR3 is CASSDGRGYNTEAFF. CDR3 nucleotides: TGTGCCAGCAGCGACGGGAGGGGCTACAACACTGAAGCTTTCTTT.

The CDR3 here is CASSLAGRTEAFF. In nucleotides, the CDR3 is TGTGCCAGCAGCTTAGCAGGGAGGACTGAAGCTTTCTTT. The V gene is TRBV11-2, the J gene TRBJ1-1; D may be TRBD1 (5 bases). CDR1 is SGHAT and CDR2 is FQNNGV in the germline V gene. There are 13 residues in the CDR3. Trimming took 1 base from V and 5 from J, leaving 8 bases between them.

This clone was found a few times. The chain links TRBV30 to TRBJ1-2; D not resolved. Germline V gene lookup returns CDR1 GTSNPN and CDR2 SVGIG (reference sequence). The CDR3 runs 17 residues. V was pared by 4 bases and J by 0 bases, with 21 bases between. This chain's CDR3 is CAWTVNLEEPTNYGYTF. CDR3 nucleotides: TGTGCCTGGACCGTGAACCTGGAGGAACCAACTAACTATGGCTACACCTTC.

The chain links TRBV4-2 to TRBJ1-2; D is undetermined. The ends were cut back, 0 bases at V and 5 bases at J, with 13 bases in the middle. The CDR3 runs to 15 residues. CDR1 and CDR2 from the germline V gene are LGHNA and YNFKEQ. The CDR3 region is CASSQDIPSYYGYTF. In DNA, the CDR3 is TGTGCCAGCAGCCAAGATATACCATCCTATTATGGCTACACCTTC.

This clone was counted a single time. Since a much larger clone is just one base distant, this may be a read error. The sample holds other DNA sequences that translate to the same CDR3. V and J are TRBV27 and TRBJ2-2; 7 bases fit TRBD1. Trimming at V came to 3 bases and at J to 0 bases, leaving 4 bases not matched to a gene. From germline, CDR1 is MNHEY and CDR2 SMNVEV (reference sequence). The CDR3 runs 16 residues. The CDR3: CASSFSGTANTGELFF. DNA for the CDR3: TGTGCCAGCAGTTTTTCCGGGACAGCGAACACCGGGGAGCTGTTTTTT.

The CDR3 DNA is TGTGCCACCAGCAGAGTGGGACAGGGGGCCATCGAGCAGTACTTC. This codes for CATSRVGQGAIEQYF. The chain carries TRBV15 and TRBJ2-7; 12 bases fit TRBD1. This CDR3 is built from 15 residues. Trimming at V came to 1 base and at J to 6 bases, leaving 4 bases not matched to a gene. Germline V gene sequence: CDR1 LNHNV, CDR2 YYDKDF (reference sequence).

The chain is built from TRBV28 and TRBJ2-7; no clear D gene. Per the germline V gene, CDR1 is MDHEN and CDR2 is SYDVKM. Trimming removed 3 bases at V and 2 bases at J, with 11 bases between. The CDR3 loop spans 14 amino acids. The CDR3 loop reads CASSFPLVPYEQYF. As DNA, the CDR3 is TGTGCCAGCAGTTTCCCTCTCGTCCCCTACGAGCAGTACTTC.

The V gene is TRBV18, the J gene TRBJ2-7; 9 bases align to TRBD1. The junction had 7 bases not matched to a gene; V was cut back by 6 bases and J by 4 bases. Germline CDR1 KGHSH, CDR2 LQKENI. This CDR3 has 14 amino acids. Here the CDR3 reads CASSTGTGMYEQYF. The CDR3, as DNA: TGTGCCAGCTCGACCGGGACAGGGATGTACGAGCAGTACTTC.

The V gene is TRBV15, the J gene TRBJ2-5; the match to TRBD1 covers 10 bases. This CDR3 is 16 amino acids long. Germline values: CDR1 LNHNV, CDR2 YYDKDF (reference sequence). V trimming: 3 bases; J trimming: 4 bases; junction bases outside the gene matches: 8. CDR3 DNA sequence: TGTGCCACCAGCAGGCGACAGGGGGCGGGTGGAGAGACCCAGTACTTC. Amino acids: CATSRRQGAGGETQYF.

On this clone: With a much larger clone just one base away, this may be a read error. This chain uses TRBV7-9 with TRBJ2-6; no reliable D call. Per the germline V gene, CDR1 is SEHNR and CDR2 is FQNEAQ (reference sequence). The length of the CDR3 is 13 residues. Trimming left V 3 bases short and J 2 bases short, with 2 bases between. CDR3 in amino acids: CASSLTGANVLTF. In DNA, the CDR3 is TGTGCCAGCAGCTTGACTGGGGCCAACGTCCTGACTTTC. Complete variable domain (other parts from reference TRBV7-9 and TRBJ2-6): DTGVSQNPRHKITKRGQNVTFRCDPISEHNRLYWYRQTLGQGPEFLTYFQNEAQLEKSRLLSDRFSAERPKGSFSTLEIQRTEQGDSAMYLCASSLTGANVLTFGAGSRLTVL.

The rearrangement joins TRBV10-3 to TRBJ2-3, with 10 bases identical to TRBD2. V lost 3 bases to trimming and J lost 1 base; unmatched junction nucleotides: 10. CDR1 and CDR2 (germline): ENHRY, SYGVKD. This CDR3 region has 18 residues. In nucleotides, the CDR3 is TGTGCCATCAGTGATGCCAGCGGGAGGGTAGGTGGCACAGATACGCAGTATTTT. Translation: CAISDASGRVGGTDTQYF.

V usage is TRBV10-3 and J usage is TRBJ1-3; tentative D call: TRBD1 (6 bases). Germline loops: CDR1 ENHRY, CDR2 SYGVKD. The CDR3 spans 15 residues. Trimming took off 3 bases at V and 2 bases at J, with 11 bases between the two ends. The CDR3 sequence: CAISEDRMTGNTIYF. In DNA, the CDR3 is TGTGCCATCAGTGAAGACAGGATGACTGGAAACACCATATATTTT.

The chain joins TRBV19 to TRBJ2-2; TRBD1 aligns across 8 bases. This CDR3 spans 15 amino acids. Germline V gene sequence: CDR1 LNHDA, CDR2 SQIVND (reference sequence). V was clipped by 7 bases and J by 4 bases; unmatched bases: 8. As DNA, the CDR3 is TGTGCCAGTACCTTGGACAGGGCGGGCACCGGGGAGCTGTTTTTT. It yields the protein CASTLDRAGTGELFF.

The V call is TRBV7-2, the J call TRBJ1-1; D is uncertain. The CDR3 is 13 amino acids. Trimming took off 5 bases at V and 3 bases at J, with 10 bases between the two ends. Germline-derived CDR1 and CDR2 are SGHTA and FQGNSA. For the CDR3, the DNA is TGTGCCAGCAGCAGATCAAGGGACACTGAAGCTTTCTTT. Protein product: CASSRSRDTEAFF.

This rearrangement joins TRBV7-2 to TRBJ1-3; D is ambiguous. The length of the CDR3 is 14 residues. Germline V gene lookup returns CDR1 SGHTA and CDR2 FQGNSA. V shed 3 bases and J shed 2 bases, with 8 bases lying between them. The CDR3 here is CASSFAGTGNTIYF. The CDR3 region has the DNA TGTGCCAGCAGCTTTGCGGGTACTGGAAACACCATATATTTT.

Many counts were recorded for this clone. V usage is TRBV11-2 and J usage is TRBJ2-3; D gene unclear. This CDR3 has 15 residues. Germline CDR1 SGHAT, CDR2 FQNNGV. V was cut by 2 bases and J by 0 bases, with 9 bases left in between. The chain's CDR3 is CASSLLVPSTDTQYF. DNA for the CDR3: TGTGCCAGCAGCTTACTAGTCCCAAGCACAGATACGCAGTATTTT.

The gene calls are TRBV29-1 and TRBJ1-5, with no clear D. Germline-derived CDR1 and CDR2 are SQVTM and ANQGSEA. Trimming pared 4 bases from V and 0 bases from J, leaving 7 bases between. The CDR3 has 13 residues. The CDR3 region has the DNA TGCAGCGTTGCGGCGGGTAGCAATCAGCCCCAGCATTTT. Its protein is CSVAAGSNQPQHF.

This sequence joins TRBV7-9 and TRBJ2-5, with a tentative D call TRBD2 (6 bases). With 4 bases removed from V and 1 base from J, the gap between germline ends came to 25 bases. The germline V gene encodes CDR1 SEHNR and CDR2 FQNEAQ (reference sequence). The CDR3 extends over 19 amino acids. The CDR3 DNA reads TGTGCCAGCAGCTACCGCCGGGGACTGGGTGACTCACCCCAAGAGACCCAGTACTTC. Amino acids: CASSYRRGLGDSPQETQYF.

The gene calls are TRBV9 and TRBJ2-7, with 11 bases that match TRBD2. Germline V CDR1 and CDR2: SGDLS, YYNGEE. The CDR3 has 16 amino acids. V gave up 3 bases and J gave up 2 bases; unmatched junction bases: 7. Written as DNA, the CDR3 is TGTGCCAGCAGCGCCTCCGGGACTAGCGGAGCCTACGAGCAGTACTTC. Translation gives CASSASGTSGAYEQYF.

This clone was seen only once. The rearrangement links TRBV6-4 to TRBJ2-3; 9 bases match TRBD2. The CDR3 consists of 16 residues. After removal of 0 bases from V and 6 bases from J, the junction contained 7 bases not matched to a gene. From germline, CDR1 is MRHNA and CDR2 SNTAGT. The CDR3 DNA reads TGTGCCAGCAGTGACTCTGGCGGGAGGGCCTGGGATACGCAGTATTTT. Translated: CASSDSGGRAWDTQYF.